This TCR beta chain was recovered during a study of cytotoxic CD8 clonotypes in ibrutinib-treated CLL. A 1 in 200,000 to 1 in 1 million T cell depth was the sequencing target. Sequencing was performed with immunoSEQ multiplex PCR; in TCRdb, only in-frame clones are kept and a portion is missing. The sample lists over 45,000 clones, roughly 54% occurring once. A few counts support this clone. Its antigen is unidentified. General study points: Baseline-level clonality went beyond age-matched healthy donors and moved in step with circulating CD8+ T-cell counts.

Trimming at V came to 3 bases and at J to 0 bases, leaving 1 base not matched to a gene. This CDR3 has 15 residues. The germline CDR1 and CDR2 sequences are SGHRS and YFSETQ. Frozen-stored PBMCs produced roughly 2 micrograms of genomic DNA for TCR beta libraries. The sequence was obtained from a human donor with chronic lymphocytic leukemia. This specimen consisted of PBMCs, obtained at disease progression, from a patient treated with ibrutinib. This chain uses TRBV5-1 with TRBJ2-2; TRBD1 aligns across 8 bases. The CDR3 coding sequence is TGCGCCAGCAGCTCGGACAGGGCGAACACCGGGGAGCTGTTTTTT. It yields the protein CASSSDRANTGELFF.